This T cell receptor beta chain was identified in a study of blood T cell repertoires in COVID-19. The repertoire was sequenced with immunoSEQ multiplex PCR; TCRdb's copy has only in-frame clones and lacks some. The sample lists about 87,000 clones; roughly 80% were seen once. This receptor was taken from a woman aged 50 to 65 with acute or convalescent COVID-19. The sequenced material came from peripheral blood.

CDR3 sequence: CASSQGDSNTEAFF. CDR3 bases: TGTGCCAGCAGCCAGGGCGACAGTAACACTGAAGCTTTCTTT. J is TRBJ1-1 and V is TRBV3-1 (or the pseudogene TRBV3-2); maybe TRBD1 (5 bases). Germline CDR1 and CDR2: LGHDT and YNNKEL (reference sequence). Between the trimmed V and J ends, which lost 3 bases and 2 bases, there was a span of 10 bases. The CDR3 totals 14 residues.